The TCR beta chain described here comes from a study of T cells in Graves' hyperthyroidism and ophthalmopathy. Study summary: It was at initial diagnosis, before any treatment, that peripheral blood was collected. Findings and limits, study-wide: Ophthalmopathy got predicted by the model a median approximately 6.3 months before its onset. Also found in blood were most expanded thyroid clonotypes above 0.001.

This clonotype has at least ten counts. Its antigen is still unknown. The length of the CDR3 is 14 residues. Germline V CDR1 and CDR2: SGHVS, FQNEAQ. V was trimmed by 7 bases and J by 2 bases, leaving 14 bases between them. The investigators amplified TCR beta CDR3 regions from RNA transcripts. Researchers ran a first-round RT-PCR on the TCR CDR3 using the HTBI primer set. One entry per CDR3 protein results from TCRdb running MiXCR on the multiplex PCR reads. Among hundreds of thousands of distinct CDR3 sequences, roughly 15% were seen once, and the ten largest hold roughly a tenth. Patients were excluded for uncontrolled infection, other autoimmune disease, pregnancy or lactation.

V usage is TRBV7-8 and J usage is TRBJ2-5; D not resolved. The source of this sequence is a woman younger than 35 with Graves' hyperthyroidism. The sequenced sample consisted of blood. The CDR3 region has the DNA TGTGCCAGCAACCTCTACCCGGCGCAAGAGACCCAGTACTTC. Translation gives CASNLYPAQETQYF.